This entry describes one TCR beta chain. Its antigen is as yet unknown. Using CD45RO/CCR7/CD25/CD127/CD95/CD27, CD4+ naive, central memory, regulatory and stem cell-like memory cells were sorted. CDR1 and CDR2 from the germline V gene are SGHTA and FQGNSA. The CDR3 is 14 amino acids. V lost 0 bases and J lost 3, with 9 bases in between. The data derive from a study of beta chain features in type 1 diabetes. The wider study: No age, gender or cell yield differences were seen between patients and healthy donors. Study observations and caveats: Significant though moderate, a shortening of TCRB CDR3s appeared in all four CD4+ subsets of Type 1 diabetes patients. Because the template was cDNA, high-expressing cells might be over-represented.

All of the isolated RNA was reverse transcribed, so expressed TCRB transcripts were sequenced. The table came from immunoSEQ multiplex PCR; TCRdb's copy has only in-frame clones and leaves some out. The table includes about 340,000 clones, roughly 13% detected once. Material for sequencing was naive CD4+ T cells from blood. This clonotype originated in a woman aged 18-29 years with type 1 diabetes. The rearrangement uses TRBV7-2 and TRBJ2-7; unclear D gene. CDR3 DNA: TGTGCCAGCAGCTTAGCGGCGGTTAGCTACGAGCAGTACGTC. Amino acid sequence: CASSLAAVSYEQYV.